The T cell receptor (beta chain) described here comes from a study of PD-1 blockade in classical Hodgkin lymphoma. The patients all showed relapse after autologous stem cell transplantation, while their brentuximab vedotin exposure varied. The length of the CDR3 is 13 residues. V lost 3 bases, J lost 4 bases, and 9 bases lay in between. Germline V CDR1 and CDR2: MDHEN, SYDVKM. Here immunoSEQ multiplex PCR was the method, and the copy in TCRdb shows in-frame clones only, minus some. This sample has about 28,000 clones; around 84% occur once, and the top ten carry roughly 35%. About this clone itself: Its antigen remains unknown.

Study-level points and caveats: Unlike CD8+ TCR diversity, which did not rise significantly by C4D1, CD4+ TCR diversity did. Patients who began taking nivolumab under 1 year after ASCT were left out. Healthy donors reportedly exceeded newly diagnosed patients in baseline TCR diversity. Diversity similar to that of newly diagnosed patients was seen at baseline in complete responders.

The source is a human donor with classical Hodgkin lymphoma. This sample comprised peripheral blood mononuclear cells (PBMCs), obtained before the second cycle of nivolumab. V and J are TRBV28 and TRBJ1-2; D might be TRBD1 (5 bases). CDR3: CASSLRGSYGYTF. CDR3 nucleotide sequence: TGTGCCAGCAGTTTGAGGGGAAGCTATGGCTACACCTTC.